This T cell receptor beta chain was identified in a study of lung T cells in sarcoidosis with Löfgren's syndrome. In the study overall: Repertoire analyses centered on Löfgren's syndrome patients.

Findings and caveats of the study: TRAV12-1 and TRBV2 were reportedly most expanded in Löfgren's patients.

In its sample, this clonotype ranks as medium-sized. Its antigen is currently unknown. The germline CDR1 and CDR2 sequences are KGHSH and LQKENI. The CDR3 totals 17 residues. Trimming at V came to 3 bases and at J to 0 bases, leaving 8 bases not matched to a gene. TCRdb processed the reads anew with MiXCR; each CDR3 protein has one entry. The data show around 2,500 distinct CDR3 sequences, less than 30% seen once. The chain carries TRBV18 and TRBJ2-7; 10 positions agree with TRBD1. Sequenced: CD4+ T cells from PBMCs. This clonotype was obtained from a human donor with sarcoidosis (Löfgren's syndrome or another form), or a control subject (not recorded which). CDR3 DNA sequence: TGTGCCAGCTCACCCGCTCCCGGGACAGGGGACTCCTACGAGCAGTACTTC. Residues: CASSPAPGTGDSYEQYF.